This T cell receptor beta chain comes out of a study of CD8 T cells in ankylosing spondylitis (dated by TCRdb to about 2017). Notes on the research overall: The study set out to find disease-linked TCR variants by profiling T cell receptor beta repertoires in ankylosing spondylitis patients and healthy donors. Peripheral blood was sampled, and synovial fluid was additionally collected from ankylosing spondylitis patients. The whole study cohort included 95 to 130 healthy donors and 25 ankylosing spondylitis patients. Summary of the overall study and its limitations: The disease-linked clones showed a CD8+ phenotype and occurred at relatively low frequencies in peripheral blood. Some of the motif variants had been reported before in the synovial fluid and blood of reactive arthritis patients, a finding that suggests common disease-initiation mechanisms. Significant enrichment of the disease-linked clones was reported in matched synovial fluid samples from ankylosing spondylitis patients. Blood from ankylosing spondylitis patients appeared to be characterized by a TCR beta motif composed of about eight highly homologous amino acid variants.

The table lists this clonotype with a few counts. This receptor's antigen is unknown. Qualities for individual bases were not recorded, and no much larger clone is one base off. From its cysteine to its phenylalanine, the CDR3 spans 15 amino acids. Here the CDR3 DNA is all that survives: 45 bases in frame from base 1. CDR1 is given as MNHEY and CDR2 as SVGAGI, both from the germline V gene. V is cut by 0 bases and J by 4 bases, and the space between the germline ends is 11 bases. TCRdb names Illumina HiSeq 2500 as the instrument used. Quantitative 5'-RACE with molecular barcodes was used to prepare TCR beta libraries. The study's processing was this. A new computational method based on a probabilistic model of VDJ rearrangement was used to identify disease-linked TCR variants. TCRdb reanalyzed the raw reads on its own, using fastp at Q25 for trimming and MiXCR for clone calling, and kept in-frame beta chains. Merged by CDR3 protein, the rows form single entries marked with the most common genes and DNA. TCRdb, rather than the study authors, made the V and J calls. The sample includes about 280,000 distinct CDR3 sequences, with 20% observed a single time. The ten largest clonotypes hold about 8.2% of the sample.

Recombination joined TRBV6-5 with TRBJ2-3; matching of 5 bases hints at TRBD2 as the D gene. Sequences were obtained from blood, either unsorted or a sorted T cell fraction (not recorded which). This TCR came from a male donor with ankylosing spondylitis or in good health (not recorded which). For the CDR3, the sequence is CASSYSPGIADTQYF. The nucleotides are TGTGCCAGCAGTTACTCGCCGGGAATTGCAGATACGCAGTATTTT.